The entry that follows covers one T cell receptor (beta chain) sequence. There are 16 residues in the CDR3. Germline CDR1 SGHVS, CDR2 FNYEAQ. The V and J ends lost 1 base and 4 bases, in that order; junction bases with no gene match: 7. These data come from a study of shared T cell receptors in the human thymus. Assay: immunoSEQ multiplex PCR; the TCRdb copy retains only in-frame clones and omits some. The sample carries hundreds of thousands of clones, around 87% recorded once. These same data were also listed under a study on human thymus T cells. That investigation notes: Healthy Finnish infants undergoing corrective surgery for congenital heart defects were used as donors. V and J gene usage appeared biased in thymic and blood repertoires.

Sequenced: thymocytes. The receptor was derived from a boy younger than two with a congenital heart defect. This chain links TRBV7-6 with TRBJ2-1; 7 bases are a match to TRBD2. The CDR3 DNA sequence: TGTGCCAGCAGCTTAGGGCCTAGCGGATCTTACAATGAGCAGTTCTTC. Its protein is CASSLGPSGSYNEQFF.